Sequencing of this T cell receptor beta chain was carried out in a study of cytomegalovirus exposure and HLA in healthy donors. With regard to this clone: At the DNA level, this CDR3 is encoded by other sequences in the same sample as well.

The PCR was carried out with 60 Vbeta primers and 13 Jbeta primers. Sequencing used immunoSEQ multiplex PCR; TCRdb keeps in-frame clones, though not all of them. Here the sample spans 120,000 or so clones, around 80% being singletons. The germline CDR1 and CDR2 sequences are SGDLS and YYNGEE. The CDR3 consists of 14 residues. V was pared by 0 bases and J by 4 bases, with 7 bases between. This TCR derives from a female donor in good health and CMV-seronegative. The chain recombines TRBV9 with TRBJ2-2, with unresolved D. Input material: PBMCs. CDR3: CASSVVSLTGELFF. CDR3 nucleotide sequence: TGTGCCAGCAGCGTAGTTAGTCTCACCGGGGAGCTGTTTTTT.